The source of this T cell receptor (beta chain) is a study of identical twins. A template switching step contributed a universal primer site, while unique molecular identifiers were present in the cDNA. TCRdb recomputed calls from the 5' RACE reads with MiXCR, one row per CDR3 protein. The table has hundreds of thousands of distinct CDR3 sequences, less than 7% seen once. This clonotype was detected many times. What it binds is unknown. Regarding the study as a whole: Abundant cord blood beta clonotypes carried fewer insertions; memory repertoires showed none.

V was clipped by 4 bases and J by 2 bases; unmatched bases: 5. Germline V gene sequence: CDR1 DFQATT, CDR2 SNEGSKA (reference sequence). CDR3 length: 15 residues. The receptor was isolated from a man aged 18 to 29 in good health. Input material: naive T cells sorted from blood. The chain links TRBV20-1 to TRBJ1-3; 10 bases match TRBD1. The CDR3 nucleotides are TGCAGTGCTACAAAGACAGGGGGCCCTGGAAACACCATATATTTT. This encodes CSATKTGGPGNTIYF.